A single sample is the source of the 5 T cell receptor beta chains below, sequenced in a study of T cells in Graves' hyperthyroidism and ophthalmopathy. Template material for amplifying TCR beta CDR3 regions consisted of RNA transcripts. TCR CDR3 regions were first amplified by RT-PCR with HTBI primers. Each CDR3 protein gets one entry after TCRdb re-called the multiplex PCR reads with MiXCR. The sample comprises roughly 530,000 distinct CDR3 sequences, approximately 17% of which are singletons, and around 17% rests with the top ten. The specimen sequenced was blood. These receptors all come from a woman between 18 and 29 years old with Graves' ophthalmopathy.

The chain links TRBV19 to TRBJ2-5; TRBD2 matches at 15 bases. Trimming took 4 bases from V and 4 from J; bases not matched to a gene: 7. Germline CDR1 is LNHDA and CDR2 is SQIVND (reference sequence). The CDR3 loop spans 17 amino acids. CDR3 residues: CASSRTSGGAGRETQYF. In DNA form, the CDR3 reads TGTGCCAGTAGTAGGACTAGCGGGGGGGCCGGGCGAGAGACCCAGTACTTC.

This clonotype was counted at least ten times. The V and J genes are TRBV7-2 and TRBJ1-5; D remains ambiguous. The V gene lost 2 bases and the J gene lost 7 bases, with 9 bases spanning the gap. This CDR3 contains 13 residues. The germline CDR1 and CDR2 sequences are SGHTA and FQGNSA. CDR3 in amino acids: CASSLQERQPQHF. DNA of the CDR3: TGTGCCAGCAGCTTACAGGAGAGGCAGCCCCAGCATTTT.

V and J are TRBV10-2 and TRBJ1-5; no firm D call. Germline CDR1 is WSHSY and CDR2 is SAAADI. The CDR3 is 15 amino acids. Trimming removed 0 bases at V and 2 bases at J, with 8 bases between. CDR3 in amino acids: CASSESRRRNQPQHF. The CDR3 DNA sequence: TGCGCCAGCAGTGAGTCAAGGCGGCGCAATCAGCCCCAGCATTTT.

In its sample, this clonotype was seen many times. J is TRBJ1-1 and V is TRBV13; D gene unclear. The CDR3 covers 16 residues. Trimming cost V 1 base and J 0 bases, with 12 bases left between them. Germline V gene sequence: CDR1 PRHDT, CDR2 FYEKMQ (reference sequence). The CDR3 DNA reads TGTGCCAGCAGCTTAGTCAGGCGACTCATGAACACTGAAGCTTTCTTT. This encodes CASSLVRRLMNTEAFF.

This clonotype has at least ten counts. This chain links TRBV5-5 with TRBJ2-4, with 12 bases lining up with TRBD2. The CDR3 has 17 residues. Per the germline V gene, CDR1 is SGHKS and CDR2 is YYEKEE (reference sequence). V lost 3 bases, J lost 1 base, and 5 bases stayed unmatched. The chain's CDR3 is CASSYLAGGHAKNIQYF. DNA of the CDR3: TGTGCCAGCAGCTATCTAGCGGGGGGGCACGCCAAAAACATTCAGTACTTC.